A selection of T cell receptor beta chains follows, all from one sample in a study of T cell repertoires in cytomegalovirus infection. TCRdb processed the reads anew with MiXCR; each CDR3 protein has one entry. The sample yields roughly 300,000 distinct CDR3 sequences, more than 8% seen once. Specimen: PBMCs. Receptor source: a human donor in good health (CMV status not recorded). Some clones in this sample may be carry-over from other donors' samples. The CDR3 runs from the conserved cysteine through the conserved F or W. The D gene is left open where the match is weak. The size field is filled for only some rows; it gives once, few, many or a size class.

CDR3	DNA	J	V	D	size	length
CASTSGVRGTQYF	TGTGCCAGCACCAGCGGGGTCCGGGGGACCCAGTACTTC	TRBJ2-5	TRBV6-5	TRBD2	once	13
CAWDPGLLTNTEAFF	TGTGCCTGGGACCCCGGACTCTTGACGAACACTGAAGCTTTCTTT	TRBJ1-1	TRBV30	.	few	15
CASSLRELAKNIQYF	TGTGCCAGCAGTTTACGGGAACTAGCCAAAAACATTCAGTACTTC	TRBJ2-4	TRBV12-3/TRBV12-4	.	many	15
CVSSLASGGIYEQYF	TGTGTCAGCAGCTTAGCAAGCGGGGGTATCTACGAGCAGTACTTC	TRBJ2-7	TRBV7-2	TRBD2	.	15
CASSFGQGSPGANVLTF	TGTGCCAGCAGCTTTGGACAGGGGTCGCCCGGGGCCAACGTCCTGACTTTC	TRBJ2-6	TRBV7-2	TRBD1	many	17
CASSPGPAGGSPLHF	TGTGCCAGCAGCCCTGGGCCTGCCGGGGGTTCACCCCTCCACTTT	TRBJ1-6	TRBV7-9	.	many	15
CASSSAGGGPEKQYF	TGTGCCAGCAGCTCAGCCGGCGGGGGCCCGGAGAAGCAGTATTTT	TRBJ2-3	TRBV7-2	.	few	15
CASSWRGGLNQPQHF	TGTGCCAGCAGCTGGCGCGGGGGGTTGAATCAGCCCCAGCATTTT	TRBJ1-5	TRBV7-8	.	.	15
CASSYSGLAGGPNTGELFF	TGTGCCAGCAGTTACTCGGGACTAGCGGGAGGGCCGAACACCGGGGAGCTGTTTTTT	TRBJ2-2	TRBV6-5	TRBD2	few	19
CATSREVSGNTIYF	TGTGCCACCAGCCGGGAAGTCTCTGGAAACACCATATATTTT	TRBJ1-3	TRBV15	.	few	14
CASSYEGTGVGSPLHF	TGTGCCAGCAGTTATGAGGGGACAGGGGTAGGGTCACCCCTCCACTTT	TRBJ1-6	TRBV6-6	TRBD1	.	16
CASNLLPARRASEQFF	TGTGCCAGCAACTTGTTGCCAGCGCGGAGGGCCAGCGAGCAGTTCTTC	TRBJ2-1	TRBV12-3/TRBV12-4	.	many	16
CASSQGLGRTQYF	TGTGCCAGCAGCCAGGGACTCGGTCGGACCCAGTACTTC	TRBJ2-5	TRBV14	.	.	13
CATSTAANYGYTF	TGTGCCACCTCTACGGCCGCTAACTATGGCTACACCTTC	TRBJ1-2	TRBV10-3	.	.	13
CASSLTGTSGTDTQYF	TGTGCCAGCAGCTTAACTGGGACTAGCGGCACAGATACGCAGTATTTT	TRBJ2-3	TRBV7-2	TRBD2	many	16
CASSQQGATEAFF	TGTGCCAGCAGCCAACAGGGGGCCACTGAAGCTTTCTTT	TRBJ1-1	TRBV11-2	TRBD1	few	13
CASGPRGGTDTQYF	TGTGCCAGTGGCCCCAGGGGTGGGACAGATACGCAGTATTTT	TRBJ2-3	TRBV25-1	.	many	14
CASGVGGLAGSTDTQYF	TGTGCTAGTGGTGTGGGAGGACTAGCGGGGAGCACAGATACGCAGTATTTT	TRBJ2-3	TRBV12-5	TRBD2	few	17
CASLFEGRRGELFF	TGTGCCAGCCTATTCGAGGGGCGGAGAGGGGAGCTGTTTTTT	TRBJ2-2	TRBV7-2	.	many	14
CASSLGDRGFNQPQHF	TGTGCCAGCAGTTTAGGGGACAGGGGGTTCAATCAGCCCCAGCATTTT	TRBJ1-5	TRBV12-3/TRBV12-4	TRBD1	many	16
CASTGDRSYEQYF	TGTGCCAGCACCGGGGACAGGTCCTACGAGCAGTACTTC	TRBJ2-7	TRBV7-9	TRBD1	few	13
CSAREGARDRNNSPLHF	TGCAGTGCTAGAGAGGGGGCCAGGGACCGAAATAATTCACCCCTCCACTTT	TRBJ1-6	TRBV20-1	.	.	17
CASSRGAASNQPQHF	TGTGCCAGCAGCCGGGGGGCAGCAAGCAATCAGCCCCAGCATTTT	TRBJ1-5	TRBV3-1	.	.	15
CASSSTGRQETQYF	TGTGCCAGCAGCTCCACCGGGAGACAAGAGACCCAGTACTTC	TRBJ2-5	TRBV11-2	.	few	14
CASADRGREQYF	TGTGCCAGTGCCGACAGGGGGCGCGAGCAGTACTTC	TRBJ2-7	TRBV19	TRBD1	.	12
CASSLRDGNTGELFF	TGTGCCAGCAGCTTACGCGACGGAAACACCGGGGAGCTGTTTTTT	TRBJ2-2	TRBV7-9	.	.	15
CASSLAGGGSYEQYF	TGTGCCAGCAGTCTCGCGGGGGGCGGGAGCTACGAGCAGTACTTC	TRBJ2-7	TRBV28	TRBD2	many	15
CASSLTGGGTDTQYF	TGTGCCAGCAGTTTAACGGGGGGAGGCACAGATACGCAGTATTTT	TRBJ2-3	TRBV12-3/TRBV12-4	TRBD2	.	15
CASSSPAGQGESPLHF	TGTGCCAGCAGCTCTCCTGCGGGACAGGGTGAATCACCCCTCCACTTT	TRBJ1-6	TRBV7-2	TRBD1	many	16
CASSLWGQGDGYTF	TGTGCCAGCAGCTTGTGGGGACAAGGGGATGGCTACACCTTC	TRBJ1-2	TRBV7-9	.	few	14
CASSLVGLAGGSTDTQYF	TGTGCCAGCAGCTTAGTGGGACTAGCGGGGGGGAGCACAGATACGCAGTATTTT	TRBJ2-3	TRBV7-2	TRBD2	many	18
CASSQENGRITDTQYF	TGTGCCAGCAGCCAAGAAAACGGGAGGATCACAGATACGCAGTATTTT	TRBJ2-3	TRBV4-2	TRBD2	few	16
CASSPAGRTQYF	TGTGCCAGCAGCCCAGCCGGGAGGACCCAGTACTTC	TRBJ2-5	TRBV7-2	.	many	12